This T cell receptor beta chain was recorded in a study of T cell responses to AZD1222 COVID-19 vaccine. CDR1 and CDR2 from the germline V gene are SQVTM and ANQGSEA. This CDR3 has 13 amino acids. Unmatched junction bases numbered 4, after V lost 4 bases and J lost 5 bases. TCRdb's table, derived via immunoSEQ multiplex PCR, lists solely in-frame clones and lacks some. Here the sample spans about 120,000 clones, around 90% being singletons. Sequenced here: peripheral blood, sampled 28 days after the second AZD1222 dose. This receptor was identified in an adult who received the AZD1222 COVID-19 vaccine. V is TRBV29-1 and J is TRBJ1-1; 10 nucleotides line up with TRBD1. DNA for the CDR3: TGCAGCGTTGTTGTGGGACAGGGGACTGAAGCTTTCTTT. Translated: CSVVVGQGTEAFF.